This TCR beta chain is from a study of T cell responses to AZD1222 COVID-19 vaccine. The study, taken as a whole, reports: Spike was spanned by vaccine-associated CD4 TCRs, which were dominant at 160-218 and 743-854. Two AZD1222 administrations were followed by greater Spike-specific TCR breadth and depth. Repertoire sampling was restricted to post-peak T cell response timepoints.

Notes on this clone: Its antigen is unidentified.

Sequencing was performed with immunoSEQ multiplex PCR; in TCRdb, only in-frame clones are kept and a portion is missing. The top ten hold around 0.58% of the sample, which has approximately 300,000 clones, approximately 94% seen once. CDR1 is SNHLY and CDR2 is FYNNEI in the germline V gene. The junction had 3 bases not matched to a gene; V was cut back by 5 bases and J by 3 bases. This CDR3 has 14 amino acids. This TCR was recovered from an adult who received the AZD1222 COVID-19 vaccine. The sample here was peripheral blood, taken 28 days after the second AZD1222 dose. The J gene is TRBJ2-1, the V gene TRBV2, with 8 bases fitting TRBD2. In nucleotides, the CDR3 is TGTGCCAGCAGTCCGGGGGGGTACTACAATGAGCAGTTCTTC. Translating it yields CASSPGGYYNEQFF.